This TCR beta chain was profiled in a study of spatial heterogeneity in lung cancer. In the study overall: For the average unique TCR and UMI combination, more than eight occurrences appeared in raw reads. General study findings and limits: The study found that expanded intratumoral alpha and beta TCR counts tracked tumor mutation counts.

TCRdb used MiXCR to reprocess the 5' RACE reads, holding one entry per CDR3 protein. The table lists about 10,000 distinct CDR3 sequences, approximately 12% of them singletons. The CDR3 covers 14 residues. Germline-derived CDR1 and CDR2 are MDHEN and SYDVKM. The ends were cut back, 7 bases at V and 0 bases at J, with 10 bases in the middle. A note on this clonotype: Its antigen is not known. A library made for alpha chains picked up this beta chain off target, so its size means little.

Time point meaning: sample taken at primary tumor resection. This chain uses TRBV28 with TRBJ1-3, with D possibly matching TRBD1 (5 bases). The sequencing used lung tumor tissue, collected at surgery. This TCR derives from a male donor with early-stage non-small cell lung cancer. This chain's CDR3 is CASTLTGSGNTIYF. In DNA, the CDR3 is TGTGCCAGCACCCTCACAGGCTCTGGAAACACCATATATTTT.